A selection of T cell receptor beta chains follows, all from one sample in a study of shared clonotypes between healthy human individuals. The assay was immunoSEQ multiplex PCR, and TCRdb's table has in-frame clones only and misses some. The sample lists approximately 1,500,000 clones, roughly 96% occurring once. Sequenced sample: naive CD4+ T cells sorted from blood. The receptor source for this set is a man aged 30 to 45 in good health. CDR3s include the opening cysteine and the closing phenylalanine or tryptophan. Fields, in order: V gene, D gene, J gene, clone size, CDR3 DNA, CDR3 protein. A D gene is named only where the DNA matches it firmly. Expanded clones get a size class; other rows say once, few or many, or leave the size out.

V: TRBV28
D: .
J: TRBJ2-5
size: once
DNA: TGTGCCAGCAGCCGCCAAGAGACCCAGTACTTC
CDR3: CASSRQETQYF

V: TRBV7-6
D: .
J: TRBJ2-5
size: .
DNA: TGTGCCAGCAGCGATAAGATTGAGGAGACCCAGTACTTC
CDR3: CASSDKIEETQYF

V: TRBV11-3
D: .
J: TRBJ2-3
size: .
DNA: TGTGCCAGCAGCTCACCAGGGACCGGGAGGTATTTT
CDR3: CASSSPGTGRYF

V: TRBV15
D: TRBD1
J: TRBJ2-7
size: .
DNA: TGTGCCACCAGCAGAACCAAACAGGGGGTCACCAACGAGCAGTACTTC
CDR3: CATSRTKQGVTNEQYF

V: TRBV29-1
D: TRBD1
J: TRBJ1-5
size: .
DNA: TGCAGCGTTGGACAGGGGGCTAATAGCAATCAGCCCCAGCATTTT
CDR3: CSVGQGANSNQPQHF

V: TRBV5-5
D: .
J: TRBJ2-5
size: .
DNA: TGTGCCAGCAGCCTCGTCCCCTCACGGGGGCAAGAGACCCAGTACTTC
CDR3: CASSLVPSRGQETQYF

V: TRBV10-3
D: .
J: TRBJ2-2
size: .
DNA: TGTGCCATCAGCCCGGGACTCGTGAACACCGGGGAGCTGTTTTTT
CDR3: CAISPGLVNTGELFF

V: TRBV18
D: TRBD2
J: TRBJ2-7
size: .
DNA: TGTGCCAGCTCACCAGCCGGACTAGCTTCCCACGAGCAGTACTTC
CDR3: CASSPAGLASHEQYF

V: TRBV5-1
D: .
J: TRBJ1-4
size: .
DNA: TGCGCCAGCAGCGGGGGGACGGCAACTAATGAAAAACTGTTTTTT
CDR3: CASSGGTATNEKLFF

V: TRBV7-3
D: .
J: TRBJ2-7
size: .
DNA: TGTGCCAGCAGCTTATACCGTGGACCTCCCTACGAGCAGTACTTC
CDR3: CASSLYRGPPYEQYF

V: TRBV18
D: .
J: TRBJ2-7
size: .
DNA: TGTGCCAGCTCACTCCGCGGACAGTTCCCCTACGAGCAGTACTTC
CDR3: CASSLRGQFPYEQYF

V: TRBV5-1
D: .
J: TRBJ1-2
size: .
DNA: TGCGCCAGCAGCTCCGGACAGCTTTTCTATGGCTACACCTTC
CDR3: CASSSGQLFYGYTF

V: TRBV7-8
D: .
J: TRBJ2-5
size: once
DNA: TGTGCCAGCAGCAGGACAGCCCAGGGGGAGACCCAGTACTTC
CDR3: CASSRTAQGETQYF

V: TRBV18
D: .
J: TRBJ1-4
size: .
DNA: TGTGCCAGCTCACCAGGAGTCAGCGAAAAACTGTTTTTT
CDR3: CASSPGVSEKLFF

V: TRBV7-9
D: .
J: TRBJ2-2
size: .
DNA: TGTGCCAGCAGCCTCGAAGTCAGGGATGCGACCGGGGAGCTGTTTTTT
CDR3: CASSLEVRDATGELFF

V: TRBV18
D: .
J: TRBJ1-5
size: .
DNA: TGTGCCAGCTCACCAACGGGTCGTAGCAATCAGCCCCAGCATTTT
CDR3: CASSPTGRSNQPQHF

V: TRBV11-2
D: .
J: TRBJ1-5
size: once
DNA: TGTGCCAGCAGCCGCGGACAGCCCGGCAATCAGCCCCAGCATTTT
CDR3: CASSRGQPGNQPQHF

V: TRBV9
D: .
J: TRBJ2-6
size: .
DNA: TGTGCCAGCAGCAGCCCCCTAGCAACCCTCATCTCTGGGGCCAACGTCCTGACTTTC
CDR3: CASSSPLATLISGANVLTF

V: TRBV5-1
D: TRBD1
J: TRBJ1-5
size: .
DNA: TGCGCCAGCAGCTTCGAGACAGGGATAAATCAGCCCCAGCATTTT
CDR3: CASSFETGINQPQHF

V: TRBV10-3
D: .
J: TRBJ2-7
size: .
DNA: TGTGCCATCAGTGCTGTTTTTGGAGGGTCCCACGAGCAGTACTTC
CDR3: CAISAVFGGSHEQYF

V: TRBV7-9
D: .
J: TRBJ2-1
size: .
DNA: TGTGCCAGCAGCTTAGGTGGGCTAGGCAATGAGCAGTTCTTC
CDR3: CASSLGGLGNEQFF

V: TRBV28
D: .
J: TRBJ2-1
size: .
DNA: TGTGCCAGCAGTTTAGGGGGGACCTTAGGGCACAATGAGCAGTTCTTC
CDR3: CASSLGGTLGHNEQFF

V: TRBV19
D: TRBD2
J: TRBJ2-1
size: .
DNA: TGTGCCAGTAGTAAACGCCGGACTAGCGGGACCTACAATGAGCAGTTCTTC
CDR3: CASSKRRTSGTYNEQFF

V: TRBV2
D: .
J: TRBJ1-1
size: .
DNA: TGTGCCAGCATTTGGCAGCCGAACACTGAAGCTTTCTTT
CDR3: CASIWQPNTEAFF

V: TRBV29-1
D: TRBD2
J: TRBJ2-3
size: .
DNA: TGCAGCGTTGAAGGGACTAGCGGGAGGTCAGATACGCAGTATTTT
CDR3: CSVEGTSGRSDTQYF

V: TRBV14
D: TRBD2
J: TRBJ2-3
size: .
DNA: TGTGCCAGCAGCCAAGAAGAGAGACTAGCGCCAGATACGCAGTATTTT
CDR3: CASSQEERLAPDTQYF

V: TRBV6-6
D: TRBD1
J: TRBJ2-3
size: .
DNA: TGTGCCAGCAGTTATTCGGACAGGGGAAATACGCAGTATTTT
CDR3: CASSYSDRGNTQYF

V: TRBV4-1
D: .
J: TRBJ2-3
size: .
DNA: TGCGCCAGCAGCCAAGGGGGGGGGCCAGGTCTTTCGAGCACAGATACGCAGTATTTT
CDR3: CASSQGGGPGLSSTDTQYF

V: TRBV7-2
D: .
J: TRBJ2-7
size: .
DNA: TGTGCCAGCAGCCCCCAGGGGTCCCTACCCTACGAGCAGTACTTC
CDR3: CASSPQGSLPYEQYF

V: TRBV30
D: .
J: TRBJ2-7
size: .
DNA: TGTGCCTGGAGTGTTGGTCAACCCTCCTACGAGCAGTACTTC
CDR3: CAWSVGQPSYEQYF

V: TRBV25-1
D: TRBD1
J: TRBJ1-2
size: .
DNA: TGTGCCACGCGACCGGGACAGCCTTCCCGCGGGGGCTACACCTTC
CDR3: CATRPGQPSRGGYTF